Listed here is a single TCR beta chain. As yet, its antigen is unknown. The sample comes from a study of CD8 T cells in ankylosing spondylitis. General study results and limits: A TCR beta motif of fewer than ten highly homologous variants seemed to mark ankylosing spondylitis blood. Past research had described some motif variants in reactive arthritis synovial fluid and blood. Relatively scarce in peripheral blood, disease-linked clones were CD8+. Matched ankylosing spondylitis synovial fluid reportedly showed significant enrichment of disease-linked clones.

V shed 0 bases, J shed 2 bases, and the junction held 3 bases outside the gene matches. Germline CDR1 and CDR2: SGHDT and YYEEEE. This CDR3 has 15 residues. As the method for making TCR beta libraries, quantitative 5'-RACE with molecular barcodes was used. TCRdb fed the 5' RACE reads into MiXCR, producing one record per CDR3 protein. The sample lists tens of thousands of distinct CDR3 sequences; more than 8.5% were seen once. The sequenced material came from blood, either unsorted or a sorted T cell fraction (not recorded which). This clonotype was sampled from a male donor with ankylosing spondylitis. V usage is TRBV5-6 and J usage is TRBJ2-7, with 9 bases aligning to TRBD2. The DNA of the CDR3 is TGTGCCAGCAGCTTGGGGGTAGCGGGAGCCTACGAGCAGTACTTC. Translation gives CASSLGVAGAYEQYF.